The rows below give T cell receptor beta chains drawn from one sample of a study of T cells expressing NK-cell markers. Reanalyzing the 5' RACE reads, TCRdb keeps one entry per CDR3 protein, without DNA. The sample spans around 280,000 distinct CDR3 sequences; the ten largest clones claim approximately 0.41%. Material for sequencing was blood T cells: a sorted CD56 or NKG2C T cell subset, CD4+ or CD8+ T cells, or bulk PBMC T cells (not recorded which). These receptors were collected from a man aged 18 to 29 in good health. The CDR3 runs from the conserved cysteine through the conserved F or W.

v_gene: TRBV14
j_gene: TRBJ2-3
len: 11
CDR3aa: CASSQLHTQYF

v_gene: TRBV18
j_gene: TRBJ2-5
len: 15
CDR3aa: CASSLLPGHKETQYF

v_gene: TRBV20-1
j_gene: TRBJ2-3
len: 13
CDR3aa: CSTSTSGSHTQYF

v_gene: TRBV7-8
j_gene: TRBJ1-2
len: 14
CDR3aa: CASSPTGGNYGYTF

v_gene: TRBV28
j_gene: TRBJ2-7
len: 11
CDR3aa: CASSRSSWQYF

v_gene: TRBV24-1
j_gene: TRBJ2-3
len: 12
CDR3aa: CATMSREDTQYF

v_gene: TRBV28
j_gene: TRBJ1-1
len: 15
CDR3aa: CASPRPGDVATEAFF

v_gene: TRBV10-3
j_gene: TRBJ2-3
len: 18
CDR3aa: CAISVSITGHQYTDTQYF

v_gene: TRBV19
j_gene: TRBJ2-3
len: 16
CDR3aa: CASRASGTSGSNTQYF

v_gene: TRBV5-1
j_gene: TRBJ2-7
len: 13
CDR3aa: CASSPMTGSEQYF

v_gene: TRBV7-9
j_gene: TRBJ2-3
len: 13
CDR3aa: CASSLEISHTQYF

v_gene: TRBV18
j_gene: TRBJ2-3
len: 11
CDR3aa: CASSMGDTQYF

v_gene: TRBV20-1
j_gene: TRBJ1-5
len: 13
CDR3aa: CSARTASNQPQHF

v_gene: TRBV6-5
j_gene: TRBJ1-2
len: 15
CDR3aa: CASSSKSRVNYGYTF

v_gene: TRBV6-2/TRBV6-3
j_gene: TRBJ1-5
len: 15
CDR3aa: CASSYLGQENQPQHF

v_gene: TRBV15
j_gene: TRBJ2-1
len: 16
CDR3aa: CATSRAGTSFLNEQFF

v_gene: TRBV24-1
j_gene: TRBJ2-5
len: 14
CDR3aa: CATSRDSNQETQYF

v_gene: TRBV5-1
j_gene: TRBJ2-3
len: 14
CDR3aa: CASSLGASTDTQYF

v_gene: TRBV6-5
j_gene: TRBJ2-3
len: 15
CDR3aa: CASSTEYTGADTQYF

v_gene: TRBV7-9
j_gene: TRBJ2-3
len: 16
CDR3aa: CASSGGRGLSTDTQYF

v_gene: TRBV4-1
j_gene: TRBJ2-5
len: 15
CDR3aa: CASSRGPTPGETQYF

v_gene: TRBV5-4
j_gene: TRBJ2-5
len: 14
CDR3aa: CASSQQGPQETQYF